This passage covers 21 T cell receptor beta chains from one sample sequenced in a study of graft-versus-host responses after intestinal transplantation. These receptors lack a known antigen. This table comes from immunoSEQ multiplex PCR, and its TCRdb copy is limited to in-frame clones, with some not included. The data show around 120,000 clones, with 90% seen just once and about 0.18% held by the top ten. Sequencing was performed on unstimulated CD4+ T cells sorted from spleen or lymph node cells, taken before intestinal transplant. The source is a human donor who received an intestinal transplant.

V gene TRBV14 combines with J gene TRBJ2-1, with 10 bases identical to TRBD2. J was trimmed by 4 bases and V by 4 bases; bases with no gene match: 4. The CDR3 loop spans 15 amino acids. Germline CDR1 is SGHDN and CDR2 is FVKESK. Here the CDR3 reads CASSPGLAVYNEQFF. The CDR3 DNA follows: TGTGCCAGCAGCCCAGGACTAGCGGTATACAATGAGCAGTTCTTC. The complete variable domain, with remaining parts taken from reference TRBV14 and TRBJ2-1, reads EAGVTQFPSHSVIEKGQTVTLRCDPISGHDNLYWYRRVMGKEIKFLLHFVKESKQDESGMPNNRFLAERTGGTYSTLKVQPAELEDSGVYFCASSPGLAVYNEQFFGPGTRLTVL.

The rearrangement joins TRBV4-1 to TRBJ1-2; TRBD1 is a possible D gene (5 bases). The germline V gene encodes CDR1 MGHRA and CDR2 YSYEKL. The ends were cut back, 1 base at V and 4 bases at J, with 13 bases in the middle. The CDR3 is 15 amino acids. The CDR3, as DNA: TGCGCCAGCAGCCAAGGGCTCGGGGGTGGCTATGGCTACACCTTC. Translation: CASSQGLGGGYGYTF.

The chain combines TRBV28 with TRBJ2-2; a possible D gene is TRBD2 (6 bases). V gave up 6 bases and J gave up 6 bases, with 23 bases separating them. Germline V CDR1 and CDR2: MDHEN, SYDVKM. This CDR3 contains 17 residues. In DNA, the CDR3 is TGTGCCAGCAGCCCCGGCCCCGGGGGAAGGGGTGCCGGGGAGCTGTTTTTT. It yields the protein CASSPGPGGRGAGELFF.

This CDR3 is CASIPTELAGGGLTDTQYF. DNA for the CDR3: TGTGCCAGCATCCCTACGGAACTAGCGGGAGGGGGGCTCACAGATACGCAGTATTTT. The genes are TRBV5-4 and TRBJ2-3, with TRBD2 identical over 13 bases. Germline V lookup: CDR1 SGHNT, CDR2 YYREEE (reference sequence). J gave up 2 bases and V 6 bases, and 15 bases lay outside the gene matches. The CDR3 totals 19 residues.

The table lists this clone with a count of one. The CDR3 region has the DNA TGTGCCAGCAGTGATAGAAGGACTAGCGGGAGTTTGCGCAATGAGCAGTTCTTC. It yields the protein CASSDRRTSGSLRNEQFF. The chain is built from TRBV6-1 and TRBJ2-1; 13 nucleotides line up with TRBD2. CDR3 length: 18 residues. Germline-derived CDR1 and CDR2 are MNHNS and SASEGT. V was pared by 3 bases and J by 6 bases, with 11 bases of the junction left unmatched.

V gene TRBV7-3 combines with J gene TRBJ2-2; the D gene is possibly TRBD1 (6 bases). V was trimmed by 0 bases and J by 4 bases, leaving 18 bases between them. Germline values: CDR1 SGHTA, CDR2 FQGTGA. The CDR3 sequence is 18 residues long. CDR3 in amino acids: CASSLTGASSRRTGELFF. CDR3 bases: TGTGCCAGCAGCTTAACGGGGGCCTCATCGAGGCGCACCGGGGAGCTGTTTTTT.

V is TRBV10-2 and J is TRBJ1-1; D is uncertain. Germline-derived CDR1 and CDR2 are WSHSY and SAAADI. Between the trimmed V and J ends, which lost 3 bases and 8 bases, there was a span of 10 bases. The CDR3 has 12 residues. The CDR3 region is CASSDFSREAFF. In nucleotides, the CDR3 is TGCGCCAGCAGTGATTTTAGCCGGGAAGCTTTCTTT.

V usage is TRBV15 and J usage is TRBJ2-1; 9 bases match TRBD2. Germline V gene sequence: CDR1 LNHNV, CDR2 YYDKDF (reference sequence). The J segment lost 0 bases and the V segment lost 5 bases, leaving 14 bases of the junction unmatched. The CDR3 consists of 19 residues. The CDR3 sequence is CATSVTGTSTTSSYNEQFF. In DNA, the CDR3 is TGTGCCACCAGCGTAACCGGGACTAGCACTACGAGCTCCTACAATGAGCAGTTCTTC. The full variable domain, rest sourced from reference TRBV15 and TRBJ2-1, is DAMVIQNPRYQVTQFGKPVTLSCSQTLNHNVMYWYQQKSSQAPKLLFHYYDKDFNNEADTPDNFQSRRPNTSFCFLDIRSPGLGDTAMYLCATSVTGTSTTSSYNEQFFGPGTRLTVL.

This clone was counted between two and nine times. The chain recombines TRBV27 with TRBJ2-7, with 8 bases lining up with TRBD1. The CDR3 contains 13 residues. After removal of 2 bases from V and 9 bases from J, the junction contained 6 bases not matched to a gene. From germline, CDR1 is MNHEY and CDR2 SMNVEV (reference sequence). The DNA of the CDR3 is TGTGCCAGCAGTTTAAGGGGGACAGGTTGGCAGTACTTC. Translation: CASSLRGTGWQYF.

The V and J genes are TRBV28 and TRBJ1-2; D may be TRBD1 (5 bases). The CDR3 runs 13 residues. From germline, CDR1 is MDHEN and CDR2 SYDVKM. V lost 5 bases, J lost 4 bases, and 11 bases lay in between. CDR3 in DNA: TGTGCCAGCAGTGAACGACAGCTCTATGGCTACACCTTC. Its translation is CASSERQLYGYTF.

CDR3 bases: TGTGCCAGCAGTGGACTAGGAGACAGGGGGCGTTATGGCTACACCTTC. Protein: CASSGLGDRGRYGYTF. The chain has TRBV2 and TRBJ1-2, with TRBD1 identical over 10 bases. Germline CDR1 SNHLY, CDR2 FYNNEI. The CDR3 has 16 residues. V dropped 4 bases and J dropped 5; count of bases not matched to a gene: 10.

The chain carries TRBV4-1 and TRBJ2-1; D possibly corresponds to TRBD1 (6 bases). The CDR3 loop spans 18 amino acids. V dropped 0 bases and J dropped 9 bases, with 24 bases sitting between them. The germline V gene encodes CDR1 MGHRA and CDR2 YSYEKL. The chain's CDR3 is CASSQDLGQPQGKVEQFF. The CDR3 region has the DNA TGCGCCAGCAGCCAAGATCTGGGGCAGCCTCAGGGGAAGGTTGAGCAGTTCTTC.

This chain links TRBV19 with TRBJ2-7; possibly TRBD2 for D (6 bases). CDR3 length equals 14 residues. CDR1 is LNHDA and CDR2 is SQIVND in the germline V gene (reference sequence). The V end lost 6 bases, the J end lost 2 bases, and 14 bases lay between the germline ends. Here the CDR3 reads CASREAPGAYEQYF. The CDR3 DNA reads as TGTGCCAGTAGGGAGGCCCCGGGAGCCTACGAGCAGTACTTC.

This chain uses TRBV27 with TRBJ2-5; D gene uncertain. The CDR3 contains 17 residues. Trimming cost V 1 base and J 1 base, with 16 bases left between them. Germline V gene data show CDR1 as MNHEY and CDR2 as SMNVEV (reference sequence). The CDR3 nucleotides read TGTGCCAGCAGTTTATATCTCGACACCCTCTTCCAAGAGACCCAGTACTTC. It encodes CASSLYLDTLFQETQYF.

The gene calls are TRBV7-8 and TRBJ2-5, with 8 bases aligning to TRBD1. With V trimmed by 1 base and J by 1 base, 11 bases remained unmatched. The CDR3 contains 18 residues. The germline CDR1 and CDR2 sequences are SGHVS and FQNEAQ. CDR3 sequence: CASSLGRTGKVGQETQYF. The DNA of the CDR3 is TGTGCCAGCAGCTTAGGCCGGACAGGGAAGGTTGGCCAAGAGACCCAGTACTTC.

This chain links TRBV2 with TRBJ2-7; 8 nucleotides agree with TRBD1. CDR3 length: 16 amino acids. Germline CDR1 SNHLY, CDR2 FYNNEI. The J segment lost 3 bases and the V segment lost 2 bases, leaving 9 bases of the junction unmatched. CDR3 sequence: CASSESDRVMVYEQYF. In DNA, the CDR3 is TGTGCCAGCAGTGAATCGGACAGGGTGATGGTCTACGAGCAGTACTTC.

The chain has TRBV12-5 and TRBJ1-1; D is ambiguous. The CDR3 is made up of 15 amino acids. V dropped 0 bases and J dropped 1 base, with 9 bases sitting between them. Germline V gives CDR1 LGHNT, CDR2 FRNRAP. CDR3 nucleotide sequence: TGTGCTAGTGGTTTGGTCGGGTTTTCGAACACTGAAGCTTTCTTT. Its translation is CASGLVGFSNTEAFF.

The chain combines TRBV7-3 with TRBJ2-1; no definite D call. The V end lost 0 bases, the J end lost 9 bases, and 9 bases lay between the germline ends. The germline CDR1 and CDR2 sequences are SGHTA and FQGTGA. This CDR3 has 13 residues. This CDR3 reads CASSLTLTGEQFF. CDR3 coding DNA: TGTGCCAGCAGCTTAACGTTAACCGGTGAGCAGTTCTTC. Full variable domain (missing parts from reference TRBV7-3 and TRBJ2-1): GAGVSQTPSNKVTEKGKYVELRCDPISGHTALYWYRQSLGQGPEFLIYFQGTGAADDSGLPNDRFFAVRPEGSVSTLKIQRTERGDSAVYLCASSLTLTGEQFFGPGTRLTVL.

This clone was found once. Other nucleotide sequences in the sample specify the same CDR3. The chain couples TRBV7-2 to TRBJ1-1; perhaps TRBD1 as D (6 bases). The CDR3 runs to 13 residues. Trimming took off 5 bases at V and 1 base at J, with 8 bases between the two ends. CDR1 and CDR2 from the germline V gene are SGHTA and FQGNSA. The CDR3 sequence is CASSPQGNTEAFF. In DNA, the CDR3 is TGTGCCAGCAGCCCACAGGGGAACACTGAAGCTTTCTTT.

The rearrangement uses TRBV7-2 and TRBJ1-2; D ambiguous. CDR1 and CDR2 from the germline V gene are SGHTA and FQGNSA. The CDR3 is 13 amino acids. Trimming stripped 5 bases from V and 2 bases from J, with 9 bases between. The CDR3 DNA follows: TGTGCCAGCAGCCCGGGATCCAACTATGGCTACACCTTC. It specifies CASSPGSNYGYTF.

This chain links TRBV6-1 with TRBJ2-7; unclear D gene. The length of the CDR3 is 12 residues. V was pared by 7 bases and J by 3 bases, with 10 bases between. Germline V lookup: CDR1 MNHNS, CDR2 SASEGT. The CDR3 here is CASKETRYEQYF. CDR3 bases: TGTGCCAGCAAGGAGACTCGCTACGAGCAGTACTTC.